The 16 T cell receptor beta chains listed next were all sequenced from one sample in a study of OX40 agonist ivuxolimab in advanced cancers. Assay used: immunoSEQ multiplex PCR; TCRdb lists only in-frame clones, some missing. The repertoire has around 48,000 clones, roughly 84% of them found once; the top ten carry about 1.1%. The source material was CD4+ or CD8+ T cells sorted from blood, sampled in a trial of the OX40 agonist ivuxolimab. The source of these receptors is an adult with an advanced solid tumor such as melanoma, head and neck, liver or kidney cancer.

The chain joins TRBV27 to TRBJ2-7; no reliable D call. The CDR3 consists of 12 residues. The germline CDR1 and CDR2 sequences are MNHEY and SMNVEV (reference sequence). DNA of the CDR3: TGTGCTAATAGTCGCGGATCCTACGAGCAGTACTTC. Protein product: CANSRGSYEQYF.

The chain joins TRBV4-1 to TRBJ1-1, with TRBD1 identical over 10 bases. CDR1 MGHRA and CDR2 YSYEKL come from the germline V gene. The CDR3 totals 18 residues. The junction had 14 bases not matched to a gene; V was cut back by 1 base and J by 6 bases. CDR3 residues: CASSQATALGTGVPEAFF. The CDR3 nucleotides read TGCGCCAGCAGCCAAGCGACTGCCTTGGGGACAGGGGTCCCTGAAGCTTTCTTT.

This clone occurred once. V gene TRBV7-9 combines with J gene TRBJ2-5; TRBD2 matches 8 bases. J was trimmed by 0 bases and V by 5 bases; bases with no gene match: 8. The CDR3 totals 16 residues. From germline, CDR1 is SEHNR and CDR2 FQNEAQ (reference sequence). The CDR3 DNA is TGTGCCAGCAGCCATAGCGGGGCTCGCCACCAAGAGACCCAGTACTTC. The encoded protein is CASSHSGARHQETQYF.

This chain joins TRBV6-4 and TRBJ1-1; D might be TRBD1 (6 bases). The CDR3 consists of 13 residues. V was pared by 11 bases and J by 2 bases, with 15 bases between. Germline lookup yields CDR1 MRHNA and CDR2 SNTAGT. CDR3 amino acids: CAPPRGVNTEAFF. In DNA form, the CDR3 reads TGTGCCCCTCCCAGGGGCGTCAACACTGAAGCTTTCTTT.

This clone was found once. The CDR3 sequence is CASSPLGSQETQYF. CDR3 bases: TGTGCCAGCTCACCGCTTGGGTCCCAAGAGACCCAGTACTTC. The chain employs TRBV18 and TRBJ2-5, with D unresolved. V lost 3 bases to trimming and J lost 1 base, with 9 bases between them. Germline lookup yields CDR1 KGHSH and CDR2 LQKENI. The CDR3 length is 14 residues. Supplemented by reference TRBV18 and TRBJ2-5, the full variable domain reads NAGVMQNPRHLVRRRGQEARLRCSPMKGHSHVYWYRQLPEEGLKFMVYLQKENIIDESGMPKERFSAEFPKEGPSILRIQQVVRGDSAAYFCASSPLGSQETQYFGPGTRLLVL.

This clone has just a few counts. The sample holds other DNA sequences that translate to the same CDR3. The chain employs TRBV11-3 and TRBJ2-3, with 8 bases fitting TRBD2. Germline CDR1 SGHNT, CDR2 YENEEA. The CDR3 covers 15 residues. The V and J ends lost 5 bases and 3 bases, in that order; junction bases with no gene match: 7. CDR3 amino acids: CASSPGGGPTDTQYF. DNA of the CDR3: TGTGCCAGCAGCCCGGGGGGGGGCCCTACAGATACGCAGTATTTT. The whole variable domain, remainder taken from reference TRBV11-3 and TRBJ2-3, is EAGVVQSPRYKIIEKKQPVAFWCNPISGHNTLYWYLQNLGQGPELLIRYENEEAVDDSQLPKDRFSAERLKGVDSTLKIQPAELGDSAVYLCASSPGGGPTDTQYFGPGTRLTVL.

The chain couples TRBV5-6 to TRBJ2-1; D tentatively reads TRBD1 or TRBD2 (5 bases each). This CDR3 has 12 amino acids. Per the germline V gene, CDR1 is SGHDT and CDR2 is YYEEEE. The V and J ends lost 3 bases and 10 bases respectively, with 11 bases between them. DNA for the CDR3: TGTGCCAGCAGCTACCTGGGGGTAGAGCAGTTCTTC. Protein: CASSYLGVEQFF.

The chain is built from TRBV11-1 and TRBJ1-1, with D unresolved. Germline loops: CDR1 SGHAT, CDR2 FQDESV (reference sequence). The CDR3 covers 12 residues. The V gene lost 8 bases and the J gene lost 4 bases, with 11 bases spanning the gap. The CDR3 loop reads CASSRGGTEAFF. The CDR3 bases are TGTGCCAGCTCCAGAGGAGGCACTGAAGCTTTCTTT.

The chain links TRBV7-2 to TRBJ2-5; no firm D call. The DNA matches TRBJ2-7 better at its end, which makes the J call doubtful. CDR3 length: 16 amino acids. The germline CDR1 and CDR2 sequences are SGHTA and FQGNSA. The CDR3 nucleotides read TGTGCCAGCAGCTCCAACGTCTACAGAAACTCCTACGAGCAGTACTTC. It encodes CASSSNVYRNSYEQYF.

The CDR3 here is CASSALGGTTDTQYF. CDR3 sequence (DNA): TGTGCCAGCAGTGCTCTAGGGGGGACCACAGATACGCAGTATTTT. The rearrangement joins TRBV6-1 to TRBJ2-3, with D possibly called TRBD1 or TRBD2 (6 bases each). The CDR3 loop spans 15 amino acids. Per germline, CDR1 MNHNS and CDR2 SASEGT. Trimming cost V 4 bases and J 2 bases, with 13 bases left between them.

The V gene is TRBV6-6, the J gene TRBJ1-2, with a weak D call TRBD1 (5 bases). V lost 2 bases and J 7 bases, leaving 8 bases between the germline ends. Germline V lookup: CDR1 MNHNY, CDR2 SVGAGI (reference sequence). This CDR3 is 12 amino acids long. CDR3 region: CASSYGGSGYTF. CDR3 sequence (DNA): TGTGCCAGCAGTTACGGGGGGTCTGGCTACACCTTC.

The chain links TRBV7-2 to TRBJ1-5; D gene ambiguous. Trimming shortened V by 4 bases and J by 6 bases, and 10 bases separated the two germline ends. The CDR3 extends over 13 amino acids. Germline V gene lookup returns CDR1 SGHTA and CDR2 FQGNSA. The CDR3 region has the DNA TGTGCCAGCAGCTCGGAGCCTGGTCAGCCCCAGCATTTT. It is translated as CASSSEPGQPQHF.

The V call is TRBV6-1, the J call TRBJ2-5, with D perhaps TRBD2 (5 bases). V shed 7 bases and J shed 10 bases, with 25 bases lying between them. There are 15 residues in the CDR3. The germline V gene encodes CDR1 MNHNS and CDR2 SASEGT. This chain's CDR3 is CASTAERTLDRSQYF. CDR3 DNA: TGTGCCAGCACCGCAGAGCGGACCCTCGATCGTAGCCAGTACTTC.

J is TRBJ2-1 and V is TRBV19; a weak D match, TRBD1 (5 bases). Trimming left V 7 bases short and J 6 bases short, with 13 bases between. The CDR3 is made up of 13 amino acids. From germline, CDR1 is LNHDA and CDR2 SQIVND (reference sequence). The chain's CDR3 is CASNTGDSNEQFF. The CDR3 DNA reads TGTGCCAGTAATACCGGTGACAGCAATGAGCAGTTCTTC.

V usage is TRBV11-3 and J usage is TRBJ2-5; the match to TRBD2 covers 7 bases. The junction had 2 bases not matched to a gene; V was cut back by 3 bases and J by 7 bases. This CDR3 region has 12 residues. Germline CDR1 SGHNT, CDR2 YENEEA. The CDR3 nucleotides are TGTGCCAGCAGCTTTGGGGGGGGGACCCAGTACTTC. Residues: CASSFGGGTQYF.

The chain employs TRBV9 and TRBJ2-2; D is unclear. This CDR3 has 14 amino acids. V was trimmed by 1 base and J by 2 bases, leaving 6 bases between them. Germline lookup yields CDR1 SGDLS and CDR2 YYNGEE. For the CDR3, the DNA is TGTGCCAGCAGCGTAAAGACAAACACCGGGGAGCTGTTTTTT. Its translation is CASSVKTNTGELFF.